What follows are 9 T cell receptor beta chains derived from one specimen sequenced in a study of cytomegalovirus exposure and HLA in healthy donors. Amplification used 60 Vbeta primers and 13 Jbeta primers. Produced via immunoSEQ multiplex PCR; TCRdb's table is partial and in-frame only. The sample includes roughly 120,000 clones, about 80% of them seen just once. The sample was PBMCs. Source of these receptors: a man aged 30 to 39 in good health and CMV-seronegative.

The chain links TRBV10-3 to TRBJ2-3, with D unclear. The germline V gene encodes CDR1 ENHRY and CDR2 SYGVKD. This CDR3 spans 15 amino acids. V was trimmed by 4 bases and J by 2 bases, leaving 13 bases between them. The CDR3, as DNA: TGTGCCATCAGTGTGTCGGGCAGTTACACAGATACGCAGTATTTT. Translated, it gives CAISVSGSYTDTQYF.

V gene TRBV28 combines with J gene TRBJ1-5, with D hard to call. The ends were cut back, 1 base at V and 7 bases at J, with 14 bases in the middle. This CDR3 has 15 amino acids. The germline V gene has CDR1 MDHEN and CDR2 SYDVKM. The CDR3 nucleotides are TGTGCCAGCAGTTTATCATCCGGGGAGGGCCAGCCCCAGCATTTT. Its protein is CASSLSSGEGQPQHF.

The CDR3 nucleotides read TGTGCCAGCAGCTCAACCCCGGACAGGGCCTATGGCTACACCTTC. Protein: CASSSTPDRAYGYTF. This chain links TRBV6-5 with TRBJ1-2, with 8 positions matching TRBD1. The CDR3 consists of 15 residues. CDR1 and CDR2 (germline): MNHEY, SVGAGI. V shed 6 bases and J 4 bases; nucleotides not matched to a gene: 10.

In nucleotides, the CDR3 is TGTGCCAGCAGCTTAGGGGACAGGAGGTACCAAGAGACCCAGTACTTC. Translation: CASSLGDRRYQETQYF. The chain has TRBV7-9 and TRBJ2-5, with 8 bases fitting TRBD1. Trimming at V came to 1 base and at J to 0 bases, leaving 4 bases not matched to a gene. The V gene's germline CDR1 is SEHNR and CDR2 FQNEAQ (reference sequence). This CDR3 is 16 amino acids long.

V usage is TRBV5-1 and J usage is TRBJ1-2; D is perhaps TRBD1 (5 bases). Trimming removed 4 bases at V and 3 bases at J, with 16 bases between. From germline, CDR1 is SGHRS and CDR2 YFSETQ. The CDR3 is made up of 15 amino acids. The CDR3 DNA reads as TGCGCCAGCAGCCTTCATCCACAGGATTACTATGGCTACACCTTC. Protein: CASSLHPQDYYGYTF.

J is TRBJ1-6 and V is TRBV15, with D possibly being TRBD1 (5 bases). Per germline, CDR1 LNHNV and CDR2 YYDKDF (reference sequence). This CDR3 region has 16 residues. Deletions cut 4 bases from V and 4 bases from J, with 14 bases between. The CDR3 sequence is CATSKNGGGYNSPLHF. CDR3 DNA sequence: TGTGCCACCAGCAAAAACGGGGGAGGATATAATTCACCCCTCCACTTT.

The chain is built from TRBV18 and TRBJ2-7, with no clear D. The V end was cut by 4 bases, the J end by 5 bases, with 6 bases between. Germline CDR1 and CDR2: KGHSH and LQKENI. This CDR3 has 11 residues. This CDR3 is CASSLGHEQYF. The DNA of the CDR3 is TGTGCCAGCTCACTGGGCCACGAGCAGTACTTC. The entire variable domain, with the rest obtained from reference TRBV18 and TRBJ2-7, is as follows: NAGVMQNPRHLVRRRGQEARLRCSPMKGHSHVYWYRQLPEEGLKFMVYLQKENIIDESGMPKERFSAEFPKEGPSILRIQQVVRGDSAAYFCASSLGHEQYFGPGTRLTVT.

The chain carries TRBV2 and TRBJ1-2, with TRBD1 matching over 7 bases. J was trimmed by 5 bases and V by 1 base; bases with no gene match: 4. The CDR3 consists of 14 residues. Germline V lookup: CDR1 SNHLY, CDR2 FYNNEI. The CDR3 DNA follows: TGTGCCAGCAGTGAAGTGGTGACAGGGTATGGCTACACCTTC. Its translation: CASSEVVTGYGYTF.

This clone came up a few times. The chain recombines TRBV6-5 with TRBJ1-1; weak D call: TRBD1 (5 bases). The CDR3 loop spans 14 amino acids. The germline V gene encodes CDR1 MNHEY and CDR2 SVGAGI. Trimming took off 6 bases at V and 2 bases at J, with 13 bases between the two ends. In DNA, the CDR3 is TGTGCCAGCAGGGAGGGGTCGGGAAACACTGAAGCTTTCTTT. Its translation is CASREGSGNTEAFF.